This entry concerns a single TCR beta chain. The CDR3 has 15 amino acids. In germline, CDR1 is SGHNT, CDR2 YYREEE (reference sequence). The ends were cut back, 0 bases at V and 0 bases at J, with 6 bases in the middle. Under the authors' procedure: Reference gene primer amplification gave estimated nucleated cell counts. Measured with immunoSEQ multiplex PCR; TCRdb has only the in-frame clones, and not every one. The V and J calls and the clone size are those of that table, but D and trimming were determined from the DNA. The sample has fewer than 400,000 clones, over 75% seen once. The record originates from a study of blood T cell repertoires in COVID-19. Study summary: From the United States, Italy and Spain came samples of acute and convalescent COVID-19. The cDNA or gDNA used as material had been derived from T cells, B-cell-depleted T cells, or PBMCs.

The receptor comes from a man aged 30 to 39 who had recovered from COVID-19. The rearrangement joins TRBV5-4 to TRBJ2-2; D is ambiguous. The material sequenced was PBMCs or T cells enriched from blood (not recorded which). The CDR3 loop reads CASSLAEANTGELFF. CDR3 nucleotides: TGTGCCAGCAGCTTGGCAGAAGCGAACACCGGGGAGCTGTTTTTT. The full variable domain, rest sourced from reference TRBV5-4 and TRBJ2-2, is ETGVTQSPTHLIKTRGQQVTLRCSSQSGHNTVSWYQQALGQGPQFIFQYYREEENGRGNFPPRFSGLQFPNYSSELNVNALELDDSALYLCASSLAEANTGELFFGEGSRLTVL.